Sequencing of this TCR beta chain was carried out in a study of T cell responses to AZD1222 COVID-19 vaccine. Study findings and constraints: When two AZD1222 doses had been given, Spike-specific TCR breadth and depth rose.

Germline V gene sequence: CDR1 LNHDA, CDR2 SQIVND (reference sequence). The V and J ends lost 9 bases and 0 bases, in that order; junction bases with no gene match: 11. CDR3 length equals 18 residues. Repertoires were generated with immunoSEQ multiplex PCR, while TCRdb's copy carries only in-frame clones and drops some. The table has about 150,000 clones, more than 90% seen once; the top ten hold 3% to 4%. About this clone itself: The antigen is undetermined.

This TCR derives from an adult who received the AZD1222 COVID-19 vaccine. This rearrangement joins TRBV19 to TRBJ2-2; 12 nucleotides match TRBD2. Sequencing used peripheral blood, obtained 28 days after the second AZD1222 dose. CDR3 region: CASHWGLAGGPNTGELFF. CDR3 DNA sequence: TGTGCCAGCCATTGGGGGCTAGCGGGAGGGCCGAACACCGGGGAGCTGTTTTTT.